These 10 T cell receptor beta chains share one sample of origin, sequenced in a study of PD-L1 blockade in urothelial cancer. Noted time point: peripheral blood 6 weeks after treatment start. Here immunoSEQ multiplex PCR was the method, and the copy in TCRdb shows in-frame clones only, minus some. The data show roughly 120,000 clones, approximately 89% seen once. The starting material was PBMCs, obtained around atezolizumab (anti-PD-L1) treatment. These receptor sequences come from a man in his 60s with urothelial cancer.

The chain joins TRBV11-3 to TRBJ2-1, with TRBD2 matching over 7 bases. The germline gives CDR1 SGHNT, CDR2 YENEEA. With 2 bases clipped from V and 10 bases from J, the junction kept 5 bases outside the gene matches. CDR3 size: 13 residues. CDR3 loop: CASSLLGGDEQFF. CDR3 nucleotides: TGTGCCAGCAGCTTATTGGGGGGGGACGAGCAGTTCTTC.

The chain joins TRBV29-1 to TRBJ2-5, with TRBD2 as a possible D gene (7 bases). This CDR3 is built from 13 residues. V was cut by 8 bases and J by 5 bases, with 18 bases left in between. In germline, CDR1 is SQVTM, CDR2 ANQGSEA. In nucleotides, the CDR3 is TGCAGCACTCATGGGGGGGCGAAGGAGACCCAGTACTTC. This encodes CSTHGGAKETQYF.

The chain recombines TRBV5-1 with TRBJ1-5; D is possibly TRBD1 (6 bases). Germline V gives CDR1 SGHRS, CDR2 YFSETQ. CDR3 size: 15 residues. V shed 0 bases and J shed 4 bases, with 11 bases lying between them. Written as DNA, the CDR3 is TGCGCCAGCAGCTTGGACGGGACACAGAATCAGCCCCAGCATTTT. Protein: CASSLDGTQNQPQHF.

V is TRBV2 and J is TRBJ2-7, with 8 bases aligning to TRBD2. CDR3 length equals 15 residues. CDR1 SNHLY and CDR2 FYNNEI come from the germline V gene. With 7 bases clipped from V and 0 bases from J, the junction kept 8 bases outside the gene matches. The CDR3 region has the DNA TGTGCCAGCATCTATAGCGGGGCCAGCTCCTACGAGCAGTACTTC. It translates to CASIYSGASSYEQYF.

This sequence joins TRBV29-1 and TRBJ2-3; TRBD2 might be the D (5 bases). The germline V and J ends were trimmed by 4 bases and 0 bases, with 8 bases remaining between them. This CDR3 is 13 amino acids long. In germline, CDR1 is SQVTM, CDR2 ANQGSEA. The CDR3 region is CSVVSGSTDTQYF. The CDR3, as DNA: TGCAGCGTTGTTTCGGGGAGCACAGATACGCAGTATTTT.

The chain uses TRBV6-1 and TRBJ2-3; 10 bases line up with TRBD1. This CDR3 spans 15 amino acids. V dropped 10 bases and J dropped 2; count of bases not matched to a gene: 9. Germline CDR1 is MNHNS and CDR2 is SASEGT. CDR3 protein: CATTTGGADTDTQYF. The DNA for the CDR3 is TGTGCCACCACGACAGGGGGCGCAGACACAGATACGCAGTATTTT.

The rearrangement links TRBV19 to TRBJ1-5; tentative D call: TRBD1 (5 bases). V was cut by 6 bases and J by 0 bases, with 15 bases left in between. This CDR3 has 16 amino acids. The germline gives CDR1 LNHDA, CDR2 SQIVND (reference sequence). The CDR3 loop is CASRARGGDSNQPQHF. The CDR3 nucleotides read TGTGCCAGTAGGGCGAGGGGAGGTGATAGCAATCAGCCCCAGCATTTT. Combining the CDR3 with reference TRBV19 and TRBJ1-5 gives the whole variable domain DGGITQSPKYLFRKEGQNVTLSCEQNLNHDAMYWYRQDPGQGLRLIYYSQIVNDFQKGDIAEGYSVSREKKESFPLTVTSAQKNPTAFYLCASRARGGDSNQPQHFGDGTRLSIL.

The V and J genes are TRBV7-9 and TRBJ2-1; 10 bases are a match to TRBD1. The CDR3 extends over 15 amino acids. J was trimmed by 6 bases and V by 4 bases; bases with no gene match: 6. Germline values: CDR1 SEHNR, CDR2 FQNEAQ (reference sequence). This CDR3 reads CASSWRTGGGNEQFF. As DNA, the CDR3 is TGTGCCAGCAGCTGGAGGACAGGGGGTGGCAATGAGCAGTTCTTC.

The chain carries TRBV9 and TRBJ2-4; TRBD2 matches at 12 bases. Germline loops: CDR1 SGDLS, CDR2 YYNGEE. This CDR3 is built from 14 residues. The V segment lost 1 base and the J segment 14 bases; nucleotides outside the gene matches: 7. This CDR3 reads CASSVLASGGGKYF. The CDR3 coding sequence is TGTGCCAGCAGCGTACTCGCTAGCGGGGGGGGGAAGTACTTC.

J is TRBJ1-3 and V is TRBV6-1; D is uncertain. Germline loops: CDR1 MNHNS, CDR2 SASEGT. V was trimmed by 2 bases and J by 1 base, leaving 9 bases between them. The CDR3 consists of 15 residues. CDR3 region: CASSEKLASGNTIYF. In nucleotides, the CDR3 is TGTGCCAGCAGTGAAAAGTTGGCTTCTGGAAACACCATATATTTT.